This record looks at one TCR beta chain sequence and its context. The antigen is undetermined. The data were obtained in a study of T cell responses to AZD1222 COVID-19 vaccine. Study-wide results and caveats: Recipients of AZD1222 seropositive at baseline numbered only 5 or 6.

The CDR3 is 16 amino acids. Unmatched junction bases numbered 12, after V lost 7 bases and J lost 0 bases. Germline lookup yields CDR1 SGHTA and CDR2 FQGTGA. This table comes from immunoSEQ multiplex PCR, and its TCRdb copy is limited to in-frame clones, with some not included. The table lists more than 70,000 clones, approximately 83% of them singletons. This specimen was peripheral blood, taken on day 0 of AZD1222 vaccination. This clonotype originated in an adult in good health. The chain has TRBV7-3 and TRBJ2-7, with 7 positions matching TRBD2. CDR3 coding DNA: TGTGCCAGCAACGCTCTAGCGGAGTGGGTCTCCTACGAGCAGTACTTC. Translated, it gives CASNALAEWVSYEQYF.